Listed below are T cell receptor beta chains from one sample, sequenced in a study of cytomegalovirus exposure and HLA in healthy donors. Sequencing used immunoSEQ multiplex PCR; TCRdb keeps in-frame clones, though not all of them. The sample consists of some 64,000 clones, 90% to 96% of them appearing once. Material: PBMCs. The source of these receptors is a woman aged 18-35 years in good health and CMV-seronegative. Each CDR3 is given with its conserved first and last residue. The D gene is left open where the match is weak. Some rows mark clone size as missing; the rest say once, few, many or name a class of expanded clone.

>-|TRBJ2-5|-|TRBV29-1
CSVGLRHQETQYF
TGCAGCGTTGGTCTACGCCACCAAGAGACCCAGTACTTC
>TRBD2|TRBJ2-3|-|TRBV9
CASSVGRAGTDTQYF
TGTGCCAGCAGCGTGGGGAGGGCGGGGACAGATACGCAGTATTTT
>TRBD2|TRBJ2-6|-|TRBV28
CASSPGRVSGANVLTF
TGTGCCAGCAGTCCTGGGAGGGTCTCTGGGGCCAACGTCCTGACTTTC
>-|TRBJ1-1|-|TRBV6-1
CASSQGGRGTEAFF
TGTGCCAGCAGCCAGGGTGGAAGGGGAACTGAAGCTTTCTTT
>TRBD1|TRBJ2-7|-|TRBV27
CASSSRGGLDEQYF
TGTGCCAGCAGTTCACGAGGGGGCCTAGACGAGCAGTACTTC
>-|TRBJ2-1|few|TRBV25-1
CASSGGSRSYNEQFF
TGTGCCAGCAGTGGAGGCTCCCGCTCCTACAATGAGCAGTTCTTC
>TRBD1|TRBJ2-3|-|TRBV7-3
CASTIGGPTDTQYF
TGTGCCAGCACCATAGGGGGCCCCACAGATACGCAGTATTTT
>TRBD1|TRBJ2-1|-|TRBV2
CASSQQGARNEQFF
TGTGCCAGCAGTCAACAGGGGGCGCGGAATGAGCAGTTCTTC
>-|TRBJ2-3|-|TRBV4-3
CASSQDRDSEGRADTQYF
TGCGCCAGCAGCCAAGATCGAGATTCGGAGGGCCGGGCAGATACGCAGTATTTT
>-|TRBJ2-7|-|TRBV13
CASSLGGTPGGEQYF
TGTGCCAGCAGCTTAGGGGGGACCCCCGGGGGCGAGCAGTACTTC
>-|TRBJ1-3|-|TRBV14
CASSPSGTNTAHSGNTIYF
TGTGCCAGCAGCCCCTCCGGGACAAATACCGCTCACTCTGGAAACACCATATATTTT
>-|TRBJ2-3|-|TRBV29-1
CSGWTPNSTDTQYF
TGCAGCGGTTGGACACCCAATAGCACAGATACGCAGTATTTT
>-|TRBJ1-1|-|TRBV6-1
CASRDSPNTEAFF
TGTGCCAGCAGGGACAGCCCAAACACTGAAGCTTTCTTT
>-|TRBJ2-3|-|TRBV11-3
CASSLRTSTDTQYF
TGTGCCAGCAGCTTACGGACTAGCACAGATACGCAGTATTTT
>-|TRBJ2-7|-|TRBV18
CASSPPDTGTYEQYF
TGTGCCAGCTCACCGCCGGACACGGGTACCTACGAGCAGTACTTC
>TRBD1|TRBJ2-7|-|TRBV7-8
CASSLAQTGAYEQYF
TGTGCCAGCAGCTTAGCCCAGACAGGGGCCTACGAGCAGTACTTC
>-|TRBJ2-1|-|TRBV28
CASSLGGRLNEQFF
TGTGCCAGCAGCCTTGGTGGCCGCCTTAATGAGCAGTTCTTC
>TRBD2|TRBJ2-3|-|TRBV15
CATSRRLAGADTQYF
TGTGCCACCAGCAGACGACTAGCGGGGGCGGATACGCAGTATTTT
>-|TRBJ2-7|-|TRBV18
CASSPPSSYEQYF
TGTGCCAGCTCACCCCCGAGCTCCTACGAGCAGTACTTC
>-|TRBJ2-5|-|TRBV7-7
CASSNRSQETQYF
TGTGCCAGCAGCAACAGGTCTCAAGAGACCCAGTACTTC
>-|TRBJ1-1|-|TRBV6-5
CATSNGAEAFF
TGTGCCACCTCAAACGGGGCTGAAGCTTTCTTT
>TRBD2|TRBJ2-7|-|TRBV19
CASSIGSLAGVYEQYF
TGTGCCAGTAGTATAGGATCGCTAGCGGGAGTTTACGAGCAGTACTTC
>TRBD1|TRBJ1-5|-|TRBV2
CASSVSPGTGVGAQHF
TGTGCCAGCAGTGTCTCTCCCGGGACAGGAGTTGGAGCCCAGCATTTT
>TRBD1|TRBJ1-2|-|TRBV5-6
CASSFTKTGGDGYTF
TGTGCCAGCAGCTTTACCAAAACAGGGGGCGATGGCTACACCTTC
>TRBD2|TRBJ2-3|-|TRBV5-4
CASSLALAGGGVDTQYF
TGTGCCAGCAGCTTGGCCCTTGCGGGAGGTGGGGTAGATACGCAGTATTTT
>TRBD1|TRBJ1-4|-|TRBV19
CASSNRQGRAEKLFF
TGTGCCAGTAGTAATCGACAGGGGAGGGCCGAAAAACTGTTTTTT
>TRBD2|TRBJ2-5|-|TRBV5-6
CASSLFGGGETQYF
TGTGCCAGCAGCTTGTTTGGGGGGGGAGAGACCCAGTACTTC
>-|TRBJ1-2|-|TRBV7-9
CASSLAVPGYTF
TGTGCCAGCAGCTTAGCCGTCCCCGGCTACACCTTC
>TRBD2|TRBJ2-7|-|TRBV7-9
CASNTGTRTYEQYF
TGTGCCAGCAACACCGGGACTAGGACCTACGAGCAGTACTTC
>-|TRBJ2-3|-|TRBV5-1
CASSLLTDTQYF
TGCGCCAGCAGCTTACTAACAGATACGCAGTATTTT
>-|TRBJ1-5|-|TRBV28
CASRAVNQPQHF
TGTGCCAGCAGGGCCGTTAATCAGCCCCAGCATTTT
>-|TRBJ1-1|-|TRBV5-4
CASSLGPRGHTEAFF
TGTGCCAGCAGCTTGGGACCCAGGGGTCACACTGAAGCTTTCTTT
>-|TRBJ2-3|-|TRBV28
CASSLWVGTLSGTDTQYF
TGTGCCAGCAGTTTATGGGTGGGGACACTCTCAGGGACAGATACGCAGTATTTT
>-|TRBJ2-1|-|TRBV15
CATSRDLGQSGYNEQFF
TGTGCCACCAGCAGAGATCTGGGGCAGTCCGGCTACAATGAGCAGTTCTTC
>-|TRBJ1-1|-|TRBV6-4
CASSRTRDTEAFF
TGTGCCAGCAGCCGTACCAGGGACACTGAAGCTTTCTTT
>TRBD2|TRBJ2-5|-|TRBV10-3
CAIGTWGAGAQETQYF
TGTGCCATCGGAACATGGGGAGCGGGGGCCCAAGAGACCCAGTACTTC
>-|TRBJ2-3|-|TRBV7-2
CASSLVIPSDTQYF
TGTGCCAGCAGCTTAGTAATCCCTTCAGATACGCAGTATTTT
>-|TRBJ2-1|-|TRBV7-9
CASSLRHLQHYNEQFF
TGTGCCAGCAGCCTCAGACACTTACAACACTACAATGAGCAGTTCTTC
>TRBD2|TRBJ2-7|-|TRBV28
CATHRSAGGYEQYF
TGTGCCACCCACCGGTCGGCGGGAGGGTACGAGCAGTACTTC
>TRBD1|TRBJ2-7|-|TRBV7-9
CASSLGRTGANEQYF
TGTGCCAGCAGCTTAGGGCGGACAGGGGCGAACGAGCAGTACTTC
>-|TRBJ1-1|-|TRBV5-4
CASSQEGVGGYVEAFF
TGCGCCAGCAGCCAAGAGGGGGTAGGTGGGTACGTGGAAGCTTTCTTT
>TRBD1|TRBJ2-3|-|TRBV15
CATSLGQASTDTQYF
TGTGCCACCAGCTTGGGACAGGCGAGCACAGATACGCAGTATTTT
>TRBD1|TRBJ1-2|-|TRBV7-3
CASSLRAGGDYGYTF
TGTGCCAGCAGCTTAAGGGCAGGGGGCGACTATGGCTACACCTTC
>TRBD2|TRBJ2-1|-|TRBV5-1
CASSLVATSGDNEQFF
TGCGCCAGCAGCTTGGTTGCGACTAGCGGAGACAATGAGCAGTTCTTC
>-|TRBJ2-7|-|TRBV5-4
CASSQRRGPSYEQYF
TGTGCCAGCAGTCAGAGGCGGGGGCCCTCCTACGAGCAGTACTTC
>TRBD2|TRBJ2-1|-|TRBV27
CAIGTSSYNEQFF
TGTGCCATCGGGACTAGCTCCTACAATGAGCAGTTCTTC
>-|TRBJ1-2|-|TRBV18
CASSPSPAVDYGYTF
TGTGCCAGCTCACCCTCCCCTGCGGTAGACTATGGCTACACCTTC
>TRBD2|TRBJ2-3|once|TRBV5-5
CASSLASSGWDTQYF
TGTGCCAGCAGCTTGGCATCTAGCGGATGGGATACGCAGTATTTT
>-|TRBJ2-7|once|TRBV15
CATRPGPSFEQYF
TGTGCCACCCGGCCAGGCCCGTCTTTCGAGCAGTACTTC
>-|TRBJ2-7|-|TRBV7-9
CASTPGYEQYF
TGTGCCAGCACCCCCGGGTACGAGCAGTACTTC
>-|TRBJ1-1|-|TRBV19
CASSTQLEMNTEAFF
TGTGCCAGTAGTACCCAATTGGAGATGAACACTGAAGCTTTCTTT
>-|TRBJ1-3|-|TRBV2
CASSEAGSGNTIYF
TGTGCCAGCAGTGAAGCAGGGAGTGGAAACACCATATATTTT
>TRBD2|TRBJ2-6|-|TRBV28
CASSLGLAGAFAGANVLTF
TGTGCCAGCAGTCTCGGACTAGCGGGAGCCTTCGCTGGGGCCAACGTCCTGACTTTC